This T cell receptor beta chain derives from a study of tumor-infiltrating lymphocytes in primary liver carcinoma. Germline DNA was also extracted, while the blood RNA originated from unsorted whole blood. Germline CDR1 reads MGHRA; CDR2 reads YSYEKL. The CDR3 sequence is 15 residues long. The V gene lost 0 bases and the J gene lost 1 base, with 7 bases spanning the gap. From roughly 470 ng total RNA, TCR beta cDNA was generated with a primer in the constant region. ARM-PCR was slightly modified, and three nested multiplex PCR rounds with it gave rise to the TCR beta libraries. Primers for the first two PCR rounds were TRBV1-TRBV30 forward primers and a C-beta reverse primer (about 9 cycles per round). TCRdb redid the calling of the multiplex PCR reads with MiXCR, one entry per CDR3 protein. The data show almost 200,000 distinct CDR3 sequences, 65% seen once.

This clonotype originated in a woman in her sixties with primary liver carcinoma and hepatitis B virus infection. The sample comprised peripheral blood. The chain couples TRBV4-1 to TRBJ1-5, with D tentatively TRBD1 (5 bases). CDR3 region: CASSQDRVSNQPQHF. DNA of the CDR3: TGCGCCAGCAGCCAAGACAGGGTAAGCAATCAGCCCCAGCATTTT.